This entry lists 8 T cell receptor beta chains sequenced from one sample in a study of beta chain features in type 1 diabetes. The entirety of the isolated RNA underwent reverse transcription, so expressed TCRB transcripts were sequenced. Repertoires were generated with immunoSEQ multiplex PCR, while TCRdb's copy carries only in-frame clones and drops some. This table has roughly 450,000 clones, about an eighth appearing once. What was sequenced was naive CD4+ T cells from blood. Source of these receptors: a woman aged 18 to 35 in good health.

This chain joins TRBV6-5 and TRBJ1-2, with 7 bases lining up with TRBD1. There are 12 residues in the CDR3. The germline V gene encodes CDR1 MNHEY and CDR2 SVGAGI. V was clipped by 7 bases and J by 9 bases; unmatched bases: 8. CDR3: CASNNRGVSYTF. CDR3 coding DNA: TGTGCCAGCAACAACAGGGGAGTGAGCTACACCTTC.

This clone was seen more than once but under ten times. The gene calls are TRBV7-3 and TRBJ2-3, with D perhaps matching TRBD2 (6 bases). Trimming shortened V by 5 bases and J by 0 bases, and 15 bases separated the two germline ends. Germline CDR1 is SGHTA and CDR2 is FQGTGA. The CDR3 contains 16 residues. Here the CDR3 reads CASSVTGRTSTDTQYF. Here the CDR3 DNA reads TGTGCCAGCAGCGTCACGGGGAGGACTAGCACAGATACGCAGTATTTT.

V gene TRBV7-9 combines with J gene TRBJ2-7, with 8 bases aligning to TRBD2. V lost 6 bases, J lost 2 bases, and 9 bases stayed unmatched. CDR1 and CDR2 (germline): SEHNR, FQNEAQ (reference sequence). The CDR3 is made up of 15 amino acids. The CDR3 nucleotides are TGTGCCAGCAGACGCAGCGGGAGAAGCACCTACGAGCAGTACTTC. Residues: CASRRSGRSTYEQYF.

This chain connects TRBV7-9 to TRBJ1-1; D unclear. Germline CDR1 SEHNR, CDR2 FQNEAQ (reference sequence). V lost 5 bases and J 11 bases, leaving 18 bases between the germline ends. The CDR3 contains 13 residues. The CDR3 DNA is TGTGCCAGCAGCGGCTGGGATAGGTTCGGGGCTTTCTTT. This codes for CASSGWDRFGAFF.

This clone was observed a handful of times. The rearrangement links TRBV7-9 to TRBJ2-2; D unclear. The CDR3 runs to 15 residues. Germline CDR1 reads SEHNR; CDR2 reads FQNEAQ (reference sequence). The germline V and J ends were trimmed by 2 bases and 4 bases, with 11 bases remaining between them. The CDR3 loop is CASSLSRSSTGELFF. The CDR3 bases are TGTGCCAGCAGCTTAAGCAGATCAAGCACCGGGGAGCTGTTTTTT.

V usage is TRBV5-6 and J usage is TRBJ2-1, with 10 bases that match TRBD2. This CDR3 comprises 16 residues. In germline, CDR1 is SGHDT, CDR2 YYEEEE. V dropped 3 bases and J dropped 0; count of bases not matched to a gene: 3. The CDR3 protein is CASSSSGRNSYNEQFF. CDR3 DNA sequence: TGTGCCAGCAGCTCTAGCGGGAGAAACTCCTACAATGAGCAGTTCTTC.

The chain joins TRBV2 to TRBJ2-3; TRBD1 might be the D (6 bases). CDR3 size: 14 residues. The germline V gene encodes CDR1 SNHLY and CDR2 FYNNEI. The V and J ends lost 7 bases and 1 base respectively, with 12 bases between them. In nucleotides, the CDR3 is TGTGCCAGCACGTCATACAGGGGCACAGATACGCAGTATTTT. As protein: CASTSYRGTDTQYF.

Only a few counts were recorded for this clone. This chain links TRBV7-9 with TRBJ2-1; 10 nucleotides agree with TRBD1. Germline CDR1 reads SEHNR; CDR2 reads FQNEAQ (reference sequence). This CDR3 contains 16 residues. After removal of 1 base from V and 3 bases from J, the junction contained 3 bases not matched to a gene. In nucleotides, the CDR3 is TGTGCCAGCAGCTTAGGACAGGGGGCCCTCTACAATGAGCAGTTCTTC. It is translated as CASSLGQGALYNEQFF. Combining the CDR3 with reference TRBV7-9 and TRBJ2-1 gives the whole variable domain DTGVSQNPRHKITKRGQNVTFRCDPISEHNRLYWYRQTLGQGPEFLTYFQNEAQLEKSRLLSDRFSAERPKGSFSTLEIQRTEQGDSAMYLCASSLGQGALYNEQFFGPGTRLTVL.